The 29 T cell receptor beta chains below come from one sample, sequenced in a study of beta chain features in type 1 diabetes. Expressed TCRB transcripts were sequenced, since all the RNA that had been isolated was reverse transcribed. Assay used: immunoSEQ multiplex PCR; TCRdb lists only in-frame clones, some missing. The sample contains hundreds of thousands of clones, 17% of which appear only once. Sequencing input: naive CD4+ T cells from blood. The receptors here all came from a woman aged 18 to 35 in good health.

The V call is TRBV7-9, the J call TRBJ1-2; tentatively, D is TRBD1 (5 bases). The CDR3 is made up of 16 amino acids. Deletions cut 3 bases from V and 3 bases from J, with 17 bases between. Germline V CDR1 and CDR2: SEHNR, FQNEAQ (reference sequence). CDR3 sequence reads: CASSFINPRGDYGYTF. In DNA, the CDR3 is TGTGCCAGCAGCTTTATAAATCCACGGGGGGACTATGGCTACACCTTC.

This clone showed up just a few times. This chain connects TRBV29-1 to TRBJ1-2; 8 bases are a match to TRBD1. The length of the CDR3 is 11 residues. CDR1 and CDR2 (germline): SQVTM, ANQGSEA. The CDR3 nucleotides read TGCAGTACTACAGGGGGGGATGGCTACACCTTC. It yields the protein CSTTGGDGYTF.

The rearrangement links TRBV28 to TRBJ1-5; TRBD1 might be the D (5 bases). CDR1 is MDHEN, CDR2 SYDVKM, per germline. V was pared by 6 bases and J by 5 bases, with 8 bases between. The CDR3 runs to 12 residues. CDR3 residues: CASRQAHQPQHF. CDR3 bases: TGTGCCAGCAGACAGGCACATCAGCCCCAGCATTTT.

This rearrangement joins TRBV7-2 to TRBJ2-7, with D possibly being TRBD2 (7 bases). V lost 2 bases and J 3 bases, leaving 14 bases between the germline ends. This CDR3 spans 15 amino acids. The germline CDR1 and CDR2 sequences are SGHTA and FQGNSA. The CDR3: CASSLSGDTFYEQYF. The CDR3, as DNA: TGTGCCAGCAGCTTAAGCGGGGACACCTTCTACGAGCAGTACTTC. Full variable domain (outside the CDR3, taken from reference TRBV7-2 and TRBJ2-7): GAGVSQSPSNKVTEKGKDVELRCDPISGHTALYWYRQSLGQGLEFLIYFQGNSAPDKSGLPSDRFSAERTGGSVSTLTIQRTQQEDSAVYLCASSLSGDTFYEQYFGPGTRLTVT.

This clone turned up a few times. Other nucleotide sequences from this sample produce the same CDR3. For the CDR3, the DNA is TGTGCCAGCTCAGGTCAAAACCAAGAGACCCAGTACTTC. Translation: CASSGQNQETQYF. The V call is TRBV18, the J call TRBJ2-5; D unclear. The germline V and J ends were trimmed by 5 bases and 0 bases, with 7 bases remaining between them. There are 13 residues in the CDR3. The V gene's germline CDR1 is KGHSH and CDR2 LQKENI.

Only a few counts were recorded for this clone. The V and J genes are TRBV10-3 and TRBJ2-2; 9 bases agree with TRBD1. The V and J ends lost 9 bases and 4 bases, in that order; junction bases with no gene match: 9. Per germline, CDR1 ENHRY and CDR2 SYGVKD. The CDR3 runs to 15 residues. The CDR3 spells CAIQPGQGGTGELFF. In DNA, the CDR3 is TGTGCCATACAACCGGGACAGGGAGGCACCGGGGAGCTGTTTTTT.

The V call is TRBV11-2, the J call TRBJ2-7; the D gene is possibly TRBD1 (6 bases). The germline CDR1 and CDR2 sequences are SGHAT and FQNNGV. CDR3 size: 15 residues. V was trimmed by 5 bases and J by 2 bases, leaving 16 bases between them. This CDR3 reads CASSVPQGRPYEQYF. CDR3 sequence (DNA): TGTGCCAGCAGCGTACCACAGGGACGGCCCTACGAGCAGTACTTC.

The chain couples TRBV20-1 to TRBJ1-2; the match to TRBD1 covers 8 bases. J was trimmed by 10 bases and V by 5 bases; bases with no gene match: 6. CDR3 size: 11 residues. Per germline, CDR1 DFQATT and CDR2 SNEGSKA (reference sequence). CDR3 sequence reads: CSAGQGGDYTF. The DNA for the CDR3 is TGCAGTGCTGGACAGGGAGGTGACTACACCTTC.

This clone was counted between two and nine times. The chain has TRBV27 and TRBJ2-3, with 7 bases aligning to TRBD1. The germline gives CDR1 MNHEY, CDR2 SMNVEV (reference sequence). The CDR3 consists of 16 residues. The ends lost 5 bases at V and 4 bases at J; junction bases unmatched: 12. CDR3 region: CASSALTGVHADTQYF. CDR3 bases: TGTGCCAGCAGTGCCCTCACAGGGGTCCACGCAGATACGCAGTATTTT.

This clone was found a few times. The J gene is TRBJ2-5, the V gene TRBV5-1; unclear D gene. The CDR3 length is 13 residues. Trimming shortened V by 3 bases and J by 2 bases, and 8 bases separated the two germline ends. Germline V gives CDR1 SGHRS, CDR2 YFSETQ. CDR3 sequence (DNA): TGCGCCAGCAGCTGGACGGTACAAGAGACCCAGTACTTC. Translated: CASSWTVQETQYF.

The chain has TRBV6-6 and TRBJ2-3; 12 nucleotides match TRBD1. The CDR3 runs 16 residues. J was trimmed by 2 bases and V by 2 bases; bases with no gene match: 2. Germline-derived CDR1 and CDR2 are MNHNY and SVGAGI (reference sequence). The CDR3 protein is CASSYGTGGSTDTQYF. The CDR3 DNA is TGTGCCAGCAGTTACGGGACAGGGGGCTCCACAGATACGCAGTATTTT.

The chain joins TRBV9 to TRBJ2-5; either TRBD1 or TRBD2 may supply D (5 bases each). V was trimmed by 0 bases and J by 3 bases, leaving 21 bases between them. Germline CDR1 SGDLS, CDR2 YYNGEE. This CDR3 spans 18 amino acids. CDR3 sequence: CASSVEGLGTERKETQYF. CDR3 sequence (DNA): TGTGCCAGCAGCGTAGAGGGTTTGGGGACGGAAAGAAAAGAGACCCAGTACTTC.

The chain carries TRBV18 and TRBJ2-7; D gene uncertain. This CDR3 has 13 residues. CDR1 and CDR2 (germline): KGHSH, LQKENI. The V and J ends lost 3 bases and 2 bases respectively, with 8 bases between them. CDR3 sequence: CASSPYSTYEQYF. As DNA, the CDR3 is TGTGCCAGCTCACCGTACAGTACCTACGAGCAGTACTTC.

CDR3 residues: CASSFQGAIDEQFF. The CDR3 DNA reads TGTGCCAGCAGCTTTCAGGGGGCTATCGATGAGCAGTTCTTC. This chain connects TRBV11-1 to TRBJ2-1; 8 nucleotides agree with TRBD1. The junction had 6 bases not matched to a gene; V was cut back by 3 bases and J by 8 bases. Germline V gene sequence: CDR1 SGHAT, CDR2 FQDESV (reference sequence). The CDR3 contains 14 residues.

This clone was counted only a few times. This chain links TRBV6-1 with TRBJ2-7; 8 bases map to TRBD2. The V segment lost 7 bases and the J segment 1 base; nucleotides outside the gene matches: 9. The length of the CDR3 is 15 residues. Germline V gives CDR1 MNHNS, CDR2 SASEGT. CDR3 coding DNA: TGTGCCAGCACCATAGCGGGAAGGTTTTCCTACGAGCAGTACTTC. Its protein is CASTIAGRFSYEQYF.

This clone has only a few counts. The chain links TRBV29-1 to TRBJ2-7; 7 nucleotides agree with TRBD1. The J segment lost 7 bases and the V segment lost 5 bases, leaving 8 bases of the junction unmatched. Germline CDR1 reads SQVTM; CDR2 reads ANQGSEA. The CDR3 is 12 amino acids. This chain's CDR3 is CSVRTGVREQYF. CDR3 bases: TGCAGCGTTCGAACAGGGGTACGGGAGCAGTACTTC.

V is TRBV6-1 and J is TRBJ2-1; 7 bases line up with TRBD1. In germline, CDR1 is MNHNS, CDR2 SASEGT. V dropped 2 bases and J dropped 15; count of bases not matched to a gene: 7. This CDR3 comprises 12 residues. CDR3 in amino acids: CASSESLTGMFF. As DNA, the CDR3 is TGTGCCAGCAGTGAATCGTTGACAGGGATGTTCTTC.

This clone was observed a handful of times. J is TRBJ2-3 and V is TRBV7-2, with 15 bases identical to TRBD2. Trimming took 3 bases from V and 0 from J; bases not matched to a gene: 4. The CDR3 is made up of 18 amino acids. Germline V gene data show CDR1 as SGHTA and CDR2 as FQGNSA. CDR3 loop: CASSFGLAGGLSTDTQYF. The CDR3 coding sequence is TGTGCCAGCAGCTTCGGACTAGCGGGAGGGTTAAGCACAGATACGCAGTATTTT.

The chain is built from TRBV2 and TRBJ2-7; 7 positions agree with TRBD1. Germline V CDR1 and CDR2: SNHLY, FYNNEI. CDR3 length: 13 amino acids. Losses at the gene ends were 7 bases for V and 6 bases for J; bases not matched to a gene: 9. The CDR3 nucleotides read TGTGCCAGCAACGAGGGGGCGCGTCGCGAGCAGTACTTC. This gives the protein CASNEGARREQYF.

The chain couples TRBV9 to TRBJ2-5; D gene ambiguous. The germline gives CDR1 SGDLS, CDR2 YYNGEE. The CDR3 consists of 15 residues. V was trimmed by 0 bases and J by 2 bases, leaving 11 bases between them. Written as DNA, the CDR3 is TGTGCCAGCAGCGTAGGGACCAGTTGGCAAGAGACCCAGTACTTC. It codes for CASSVGTSWQETQYF.

In its sample, this clone was seen a few times. J is TRBJ2-7 and V is TRBV2; possible D gene TRBD1, 6 bases. The CDR3 has 12 residues. Germline CDR1 is SNHLY and CDR2 is FYNNEI. V lost 7 bases to trimming and J lost 5 bases, with 12 bases between them. The CDR3 sequence: CASTSQGHEQYF. In nucleotides, the CDR3 is TGTGCCAGCACTTCACAGGGCCACGAGCAGTACTTC.

The V gene is TRBV28, the J gene TRBJ2-5, with 9 positions matching TRBD1. Germline lookup yields CDR1 MDHEN and CDR2 SYDVKM. Unmatched junction bases numbered 10, after V lost 8 bases and J lost 6 bases. The CDR3 loop spans 14 amino acids. The CDR3 is CASRFRDRVKTQYF. CDR3 DNA sequence: TGTGCCAGCCGATTCCGGGACAGGGTCAAGACCCAGTACTTC.

The rearrangement joins TRBV27 to TRBJ1-4, with 7 bases matching TRBD1. This CDR3 is 15 amino acids long. The trim removed 3 bases at V and 2 bases at J, leaving 3 bases unmatched. Germline values: CDR1 MNHEY, CDR2 SMNVEV (reference sequence). For the CDR3, the DNA is TGTGCCAGCAGTTTCGACAGGGCGACTAATGAAAAACTGTTTTTT. Translation gives CASSFDRATNEKLFF.

The J gene is TRBJ2-4, the V gene TRBV5-4; weak D call: TRBD1 (5 bases). Trimming pared 0 bases from V and 6 bases from J, leaving 10 bases between. There are 14 residues in the CDR3. Germline loops: CDR1 SGHNT, CDR2 YYREEE (reference sequence). The DNA for the CDR3 is TGTGCCAGCAGCTTGGGGACGCAGGGAAACATTCAGTACTTC. Protein sequence: CASSLGTQGNIQYF.

This chain uses TRBV6-1 with TRBJ1-2; TRBD1 matches at 7 bases. The CDR3 totals 13 residues. J was trimmed by 6 bases and V by 4 bases; bases with no gene match: 5. From germline, CDR1 is MNHNS and CDR2 SASEGT. The CDR3 region has the DNA TGTGCCAGCAGTGCCAGGGGGGCGGATGGCTACACCTTC. Protein product: CASSARGADGYTF.

This clone has more than one count but fewer than ten. This chain joins TRBV5-6 and TRBJ2-5; the match to TRBD2 covers 12 bases. The ends lost 5 bases at V and 1 base at J; junction bases unmatched: 6. Germline loops: CDR1 SGHDT, CDR2 YYEEEE. The CDR3 loop spans 16 amino acids. The CDR3: CASSSTSGSLQETQYF. The CDR3 nucleotides read TGTGCCAGCAGTTCGACTAGCGGGAGTCTCCAAGAGACCCAGTACTTC.

This clone was picked up a small number of times. The CDR3 DNA follows: TGTGCCAGCTCACCGGGAGACCAGAATGAGCAGTTCTTC. The encoded protein is CASSPGDQNEQFF. The V call is TRBV18, the J call TRBJ2-1, with D perhaps TRBD2 (5 bases). CDR1 is KGHSH, CDR2 LQKENI, per germline. V was cut by 3 bases and J by 7 bases, with 10 bases left in between. CDR3 length: 13 amino acids.

The CDR3 DNA reads TGTGCCAGCAGTTACCCGGGAGGGGGTGAAGAGACCCAGTACTTC. Translated: CASSYPGGGEETQYF. The chain couples TRBV6-6 to TRBJ2-5; the match to TRBD2 covers 8 bases. The germline CDR1 and CDR2 sequences are MNHNY and SVGAGI (reference sequence). This CDR3 region has 15 residues. The V segment lost 2 bases and the J segment 3 bases; nucleotides outside the gene matches: 5.

This CDR3 reads CASSFHPASGANVLTF. CDR3 nucleotide sequence: TGTGCCAGCAGTTTTCATCCGGCCTCTGGGGCCAACGTCCTGACTTTC. This chain links TRBV6-5 with TRBJ2-6; D ambiguous. Germline V gene lookup returns CDR1 MNHEY and CDR2 SVGAGI. The CDR3 contains 16 residues. V shed 4 bases and J shed 0 bases, with 10 bases lying between them.